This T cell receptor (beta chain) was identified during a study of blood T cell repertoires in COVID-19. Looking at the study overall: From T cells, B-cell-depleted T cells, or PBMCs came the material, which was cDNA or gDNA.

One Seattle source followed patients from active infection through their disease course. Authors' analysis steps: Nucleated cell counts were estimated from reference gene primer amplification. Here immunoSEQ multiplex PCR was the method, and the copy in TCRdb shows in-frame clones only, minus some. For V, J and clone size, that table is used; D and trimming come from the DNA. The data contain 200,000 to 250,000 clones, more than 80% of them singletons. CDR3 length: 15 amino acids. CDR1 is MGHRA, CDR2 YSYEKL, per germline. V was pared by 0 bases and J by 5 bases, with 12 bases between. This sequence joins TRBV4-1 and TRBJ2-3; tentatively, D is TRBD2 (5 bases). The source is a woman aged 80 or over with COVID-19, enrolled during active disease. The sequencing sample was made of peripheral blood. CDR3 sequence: CASSQDGSVRDTQYF. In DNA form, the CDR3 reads TGCGCCAGCAGCCAAGATGGTAGCGTAAGAGATACGCAGTATTTT.